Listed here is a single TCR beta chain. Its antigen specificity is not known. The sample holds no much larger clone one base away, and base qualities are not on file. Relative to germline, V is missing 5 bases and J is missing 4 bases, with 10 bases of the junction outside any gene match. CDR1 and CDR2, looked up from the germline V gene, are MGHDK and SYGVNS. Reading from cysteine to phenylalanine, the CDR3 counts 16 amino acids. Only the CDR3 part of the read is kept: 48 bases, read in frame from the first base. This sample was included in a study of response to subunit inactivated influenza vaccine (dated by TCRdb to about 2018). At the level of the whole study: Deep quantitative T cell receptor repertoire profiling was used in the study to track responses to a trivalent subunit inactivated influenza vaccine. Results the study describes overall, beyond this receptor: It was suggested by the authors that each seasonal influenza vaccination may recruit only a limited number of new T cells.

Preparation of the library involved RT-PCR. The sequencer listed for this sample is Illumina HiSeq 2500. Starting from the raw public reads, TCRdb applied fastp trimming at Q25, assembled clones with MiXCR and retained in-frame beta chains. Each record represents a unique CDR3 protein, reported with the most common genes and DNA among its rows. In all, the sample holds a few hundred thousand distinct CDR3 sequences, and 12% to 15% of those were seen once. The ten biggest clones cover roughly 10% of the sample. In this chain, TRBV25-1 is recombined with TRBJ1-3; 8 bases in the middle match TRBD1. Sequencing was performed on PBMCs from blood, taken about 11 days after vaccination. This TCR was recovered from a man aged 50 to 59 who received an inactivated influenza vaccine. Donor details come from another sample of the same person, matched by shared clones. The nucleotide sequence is TGTGCCAGCAGTACCTCAGACCGGGACAGGGGAAACACCATATATTTT. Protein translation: CASSTSDRDRGNTIYF.